These 32 T cell receptor beta chains originate from one sample sequenced in a study of cytomegalovirus exposure and HLA in healthy donors. Primers: 60 Vbeta forward and 13 Jbeta reverse. The table came from immunoSEQ multiplex PCR; TCRdb's copy has only in-frame clones and leaves some out. The repertoire holds some 150,000 clones, with almost 85% as singletons. Sequencing used PBMCs. These receptors were taken from a man younger than 35 in good health and CMV-seropositive.

V gene TRBV27 combines with J gene TRBJ2-2, with TRBD2 as a possible D gene (5 bases). Germline CDR1 reads MNHEY; CDR2 reads SMNVEV (reference sequence). The CDR3 extends over 14 amino acids. The V gene lost 0 bases and the J gene lost 7 bases, with 9 bases spanning the gap. The CDR3 region is CASSLSSGDGELFF. CDR3 nucleotides: TGTGCCAGCAGTTTATCGTCCGGGGACGGGGAGCTGTTTTTT.

The V gene is TRBV6-1, the J gene TRBJ2-3, with D possibly TRBD2 on 6 matching bases. The CDR3 has 14 residues. Deletions cut 3 bases from V and 1 base from J, with 8 bases between. Germline CDR1 MNHNS, CDR2 SASEGT. The CDR3 sequence: CASSDGTGTDTQYF. The DNA for the CDR3 is TGTGCCAGCAGTGACGGGACTGGCACAGATACGCAGTATTTT.

This chain links TRBV28 with TRBJ2-7; 12 bases are a match to TRBD2. The germline V gene has CDR1 MDHEN and CDR2 SYDVKM. CDR3 length equals 16 residues. Unmatched junction bases numbered 9, after V lost 5 bases and J lost 4 bases. The DNA of the CDR3 is TGTGCCAGCAGTGCCTTGACTAGCGGGAGCTTTTACGAGCAGTACTTC. It codes for CASSALTSGSFYEQYF.

The chain links TRBV6-1 to TRBJ2-1, with D maybe TRBD1 (6 bases). CDR1 is MNHNS, CDR2 SASEGT, per germline. Trimming took off 6 bases at V and 4 bases at J, with 16 bases between the two ends. The CDR3 length is 15 residues. Written as DNA, the CDR3 is TGTGCCAGCAGAAAACAGGGCTCAGGATACAATGAGCAGTTCTTC. This gives the protein CASRKQGSGYNEQFF.

The CDR3 region has the DNA TGTGCCAGTAGTTTTAGGGGCACTGAAGCTTTCTTT. Encoded protein: CASSFRGTEAFF. The chain links TRBV19 to TRBJ1-1; maybe TRBD1 (5 bases). The ends were cut back, 5 bases at V and 4 bases at J, with 8 bases in the middle. This CDR3 is built from 12 residues. Germline loops: CDR1 LNHDA, CDR2 SQIVND (reference sequence).

The CDR3 nucleotides read TGTGCCAGCAGCCCGACTAGCGATGAGCAGTTCTTC. It translates to CASSPTSDEQFF. The chain employs TRBV7-2 and TRBJ2-1; 8 nucleotides match TRBD2. Per germline, CDR1 SGHTA and CDR2 FQGNSA. J was trimmed by 8 bases and V by 5 bases; bases with no gene match: 2. This CDR3 is 12 amino acids long.

The gene calls are TRBV19 and TRBJ2-7; 9 bases fit TRBD2. V shed 5 bases and J 1 base; nucleotides not matched to a gene: 9. The CDR3 has 16 residues. Germline CDR1 LNHDA, CDR2 SQIVND (reference sequence). The CDR3 DNA reads TGTGCCAGTAGTTACCAAGTGCTAGCGGGGTCCTACGAGCAGTACTTC. This sequence encodes CASSYQVLAGSYEQYF.

The chain links TRBV6-1 to TRBJ1-2; 7 bases align to TRBD1. Per the germline V gene, CDR1 is MNHNS and CDR2 is SASEGT. V lost 6 bases to trimming and J lost 0 bases; unmatched junction nucleotides: 7. CDR3 size: 15 residues. The CDR3 here is CASRPGTAANYGYTF. The CDR3 DNA sequence: TGTGCCAGCAGACCAGGGACAGCAGCTAACTATGGCTACACCTTC.

CDR3 bases: TGTGCCAGCAGCGCCGGACAGGGGGTTTCTTATGGCTACACCTTC. Its protein is CASSAGQGVSYGYTF. The V call is TRBV14, the J call TRBJ1-2, with 10 bases identical to TRBD1. V lost 5 bases and J lost 5; bases outside the gene matches: 8. The CDR3 loop spans 15 amino acids. Germline V gene sequence: CDR1 SGHDN, CDR2 FVKESK.

This clone turned up a few times. The chain links TRBV5-6 to TRBJ1-5, with D uncertain. The ends were cut back, 1 base at V and 2 bases at J, with 10 bases in the middle. The CDR3 consists of 15 residues. Germline V gene data show CDR1 as SGHDT and CDR2 as YYEEEE. The CDR3 region is CASSLSGLGNQPQHF. The DNA for the CDR3 is TGTGCCAGCAGCTTGTCCGGGTTAGGCAATCAGCCCCAGCATTTT.

This clone occurred once. The CDR3 nucleotides are TGTGCCAGCAGTGAAGGGTCCTCTAGCTCCTACAATGAGCAGTTCTTC. Its translation: CASSEGSSSSYNEQFF. The chain links TRBV6-1 to TRBJ2-1, with D unresolved. Germline V gene lookup returns CDR1 MNHNS and CDR2 SASEGT. The CDR3 has 16 amino acids. V was pared by 1 base and J by 0 bases, with 10 bases between.

This sequence joins TRBV19 and TRBJ1-5, with 7 nucleotides matching TRBD1. V shed 1 base, J shed 2 bases, and the junction held 2 bases outside the gene matches. Germline loops: CDR1 LNHDA, CDR2 SQIVND (reference sequence). CDR3 size: 15 residues. The CDR3: CASSIGQGGNQPQHF. In nucleotides, the CDR3 is TGTGCCAGTAGTATAGGACAGGGAGGCAATCAGCCCCAGCATTTT.

This chain links TRBV9 with TRBJ2-1; 9 bases line up with TRBD2. The CDR3 runs 14 residues. Losses at the gene ends were 5 bases for V and 0 bases for J; bases not matched to a gene: 0. Germline CDR1 SGDLS, CDR2 YYNGEE. In DNA, the CDR3 is TGTGCCAGCAGTAGCGGGAGCTCCTACAATGAGCAGTTCTTC. It specifies CASSSGSSYNEQFF.

This clone has a single count. This rearrangement joins TRBV16 to TRBJ2-3, with 7 bases fitting TRBD2. The junction had 7 bases not matched to a gene; V was cut back by 4 bases and J by 3 bases. The CDR3 covers 15 residues. Germline-derived CDR1 and CDR2 are KGHSY and FQNENV. CDR3 coding DNA: TGTGCCAGCAGCCGAAGCGGGATGGGGACAGATACGCAGTATTTT. It translates to CASSRSGMGTDTQYF.

This clone was seen a handful of times. V and J are TRBV6-4 and TRBJ2-1, with 10 nucleotides matching TRBD2. This CDR3 is 15 amino acids long. Germline CDR1 MRHNA, CDR2 SNTAGT. The J segment lost 0 bases and the V segment lost 5 bases, leaving 1 base of the junction unmatched. In DNA form, the CDR3 reads TGTGCCAGCAGTATAGCGGGAGGCTCCTACAATGAGCAGTTCTTC. Amino acids: CASSIAGGSYNEQFF.

The chain is built from TRBV6-1 and TRBJ2-7; a weak D match, TRBD2 (7 bases). V shed 1 base and J shed 6 bases, with 13 bases lying between them. The length of the CDR3 is 14 residues. Germline-derived CDR1 and CDR2 are MNHNS and SASEGT. The CDR3 here is CASSEGGGAGEQYF. The CDR3 nucleotides are TGTGCCAGCAGTGAAGGAGGGGGGGCTGGCGAGCAGTACTTC.

CDR3 residues: CASSEAGGLYNSPLHF. CDR3 nucleotide sequence: TGTGCCAGCAGTGAAGCTGGCGGACTCTATAATTCACCCCTCCACTTT. V and J are TRBV6-1 and TRBJ1-6, with unresolved D. Trimming shortened V by 0 bases and J by 3 bases, and 9 bases separated the two germline ends. The CDR3 sequence is 16 residues long. CDR1 MNHNS and CDR2 SASEGT come from the germline V gene.

V is TRBV5-1 and J is TRBJ2-5; no clear D. The tail of the sequence fits TRBJ2-7 better, so the J call may be wrong. The CDR3 covers 13 residues. The germline V gene encodes CDR1 SGHRS and CDR2 YFSETQ. CDR3 bases: TGCGCCAGCAGCTTGGGGGCCTCCTACGAGCAGTACTTC. Translated, it gives CASSLGASYEQYF.

The V and J genes are TRBV2 and TRBJ2-1; 8 bases match TRBD2. The CDR3 has 15 amino acids. J lost 5 bases, V lost 6 bases, and 9 bases had no gene match. Germline V CDR1 and CDR2: SNHLY, FYNNEI. CDR3 nucleotide sequence: TGTGCCAGCAGAGTCGGGGGGGGTCCCAACAATGAGCAGTTCTTC. Translation gives CASRVGGGPNNEQFF.

This sequence joins TRBV7-6 and TRBJ1-1; 7 bases are a match to TRBD1. Germline CDR1 is SGHVS and CDR2 is FNYEAQ. The CDR3 is made up of 16 amino acids. After removal of 0 bases from V and 2 bases from J, the junction contained 6 bases not matched to a gene. DNA of the CDR3: TGTGCCAGCAGCTTAGCTCCCAGGGGGGAAAACACTGAAGCTTTCTTT. Its translation is CASSLAPRGENTEAFF.

The gene calls are TRBV4-1 and TRBJ1-2; weak D call: TRBD1 (6 bases). V was clipped by 1 base and J by 9 bases, with 15 bases between them. Germline V gene sequence: CDR1 MGHRA, CDR2 YSYEKL. This CDR3 region has 14 residues. Here the CDR3 reads CASSQVGGPSRYTF. In DNA form, the CDR3 reads TGCGCCAGCAGCCAAGTGGGGGGGCCTAGTCGCTACACCTTC.

The chain links TRBV5-1 to TRBJ2-6, with a tentative D call TRBD1 (6 bases). V lost 5 bases to trimming and J lost 0 bases, with 9 bases between them. The CDR3 sequence is 15 residues long. In germline, CDR1 is SGHRS, CDR2 YFSETQ. CDR3 region: CASRDSLSGANVLTF. The CDR3 nucleotides read TGCGCCAGCAGGGACAGCCTCTCTGGGGCCAACGTCCTGACTTTC.

The chain joins TRBV7-9 to TRBJ1-1; D is unresolved. V dropped 4 bases and J dropped 8 bases, with 11 bases sitting between them. This CDR3 spans 12 amino acids. The germline CDR1 and CDR2 sequences are SEHNR and FQNEAQ (reference sequence). CDR3 nucleotide sequence: TGTGCCAGCAGCTCCTTACTACTAGAAGCTTTCTTT. Protein: CASSSLLLEAFF.

The rearrangement joins TRBV28 to TRBJ2-6, with TRBD1 as a possible D gene (6 bases). This CDR3 is 15 amino acids long. The V gene's germline CDR1 is MDHEN and CDR2 SYDVKM. V was trimmed by 6 bases and J by 4 bases, leaving 13 bases between them. CDR3 protein: CASRRTGTGANVLTF. CDR3 nucleotide sequence: TGTGCCAGCAGAAGAACAGGGACCGGGGCCAACGTCCTGACTTTC.

The genes are TRBV28 and TRBJ1-2; D not resolved. The CDR3 contains 17 residues. V shed 2 bases and J shed 4 bases, with 20 bases lying between them. Germline loops: CDR1 MDHEN, CDR2 SYDVKM. This chain's CDR3 is CASSLVRWAVNLYGYTF. DNA of the CDR3: TGTGCCAGCAGTTTAGTACGCTGGGCAGTCAACCTCTATGGCTACACCTTC.

The rearrangement links TRBV9 to TRBJ2-5; tentatively, D is TRBD2 (5 bases). The CDR3 loop spans 13 amino acids. CDR1 SGDLS and CDR2 YYNGEE come from the germline V gene. With 1 base removed from V and 4 bases from J, the gap between germline ends came to 8 bases. CDR3 DNA sequence: TGTGCCAGCAGCGTACAAGGAGGAGAGACCCAGTACTTC. This translates into CASSVQGGETQYF.

CDR3 region: CATWAGGPTDTQYF. The DNA for the CDR3 is TGCGCCACCTGGGCGGGAGGGCCGACAGATACGCAGTATTTT. The chain is built from TRBV4-1 and TRBJ2-3; the match to TRBD2 covers 9 bases. Germline loops: CDR1 MGHRA, CDR2 YSYEKL. The CDR3 has 14 residues. V lost 10 bases to trimming and J lost 3 bases; unmatched junction nucleotides: 8.

This sequence joins TRBV6-5 and TRBJ1-2; perhaps TRBD1 as D (5 bases). V dropped 0 bases and J dropped 0 bases, with 8 bases sitting between them. Germline CDR1 and CDR2: MNHEY and SVGAGI. This CDR3 has 15 amino acids. Written as DNA, the CDR3 is TGTGCCAGCAGTTACTCGGACAATGCTAACTATGGCTACACCTTC. It is translated as CASSYSDNANYGYTF.

This clone came up once. The chain links TRBV5-1 to TRBJ2-2; TRBD2 agrees at 10 bases. This CDR3 has 15 amino acids. J was trimmed by 4 bases and V by 4 bases; bases with no gene match: 4. From germline, CDR1 is SGHRS and CDR2 YFSETQ. The CDR3 region has the DNA TGCGCCAGCAGCCAGCGGGAGGGTCCCACCGGGGAGCTGTTTTTT. It yields the protein CASSQREGPTGELFF.

This chain joins TRBV18 and TRBJ1-1; TRBD1 aligns across 8 bases. CDR1 KGHSH and CDR2 LQKENI come from the germline V gene. V trimming: 6 bases; J trimming: 1 base; junction bases outside the gene matches: 4. The length of the CDR3 is 14 residues. The CDR3 loop is CASSRDRGNTEAFF. The CDR3 DNA sequence: TGTGCCAGCTCCCGTGACAGGGGGAACACTGAAGCTTTCTTT. Variable domain in full (rest from reference TRBV18 and TRBJ1-1): NAGVMQNPRHLVRRRGQEARLRCSPMKGHSHVYWYRQLPEEGLKFMVYLQKENIIDESGMPKERFSAEFPKEGPSILRIQQVVRGDSAAYFCASSRDRGNTEAFFGQGTRLTVV.

The chain links TRBV10-3 to TRBJ2-7; 7 bases are shared with TRBD2. The V gene end was trimmed by 6 bases and the J gene end by 4 bases; junction bases not matched to a gene: 9. Looked up from germline, CDR1 is ENHRY and CDR2 is SYGVKD. This CDR3 region has 14 residues. Here the CDR3 reads CAISPPGREYEQYF. The DNA of the CDR3 is TGTGCCATCAGCCCCCCGGGGCGGGAGTACGAGCAGTACTTC.

This rearrangement joins TRBV7-3 to TRBJ2-1; a possible D gene is TRBD2 (6 bases). The CDR3 spans 21 residues. The V gene's germline CDR1 is SGHTA and CDR2 FQGTGA. V was trimmed by 5 bases and J by 10 bases, leaving 39 bases between them. CDR3 sequence: CASSLLPRGLQWSVGANEQFF. Here the CDR3 DNA reads TGTGCCAGCAGCCTACTCCCCCGGGGACTTCAGTGGTCAGTTGGGGCCAACGAGCAGTTCTTC.